The sequence of this TCR beta chain was determined in a study of CD8 T cells in ankylosing spondylitis. Whole-study findings and limits: In ankylosing spondylitis blood, a motif of eight highly homologous TCR beta variants appeared characteristic.

The CDR3 sequence is 13 residues long. Germline CDR1 is SQVTM and CDR2 is ANQGSEA. The V end was cut by 5 bases, the J end by 2 bases, with 12 bases between. This clonotype was found many times. The antigen remains unidentified. The authors made TCR beta libraries by quantitative 5'-RACE with molecular barcodes. In TCRdb, the 5' RACE reads were re-called with MiXCR into one record per CDR3 protein. The profile shows more than 400,000 distinct CDR3 sequences, roughly 5% of them singletons. The chain employs TRBV29-1 and TRBJ1-1, with D possibly TRBD1 on 5 matching bases. The source material was blood, either unsorted or a sorted T cell fraction (not recorded which). The receptor comes from a male donor with ankylosing spondylitis. Here the CDR3 DNA reads TGCAGCGTTATGCAGGGAGGAAACACTGAAGCTTTCTTT. Its protein is CSVMQGGNTEAFF.